This T cell receptor (beta chain) was documented in a study of blood T cell repertoires in COVID-19. Turning to the study itself: The United States, Italy and Spain were the sources of the acute and convalescent COVID-19 samples. From T cells, B-cell-depleted T cells, or PBMCs came the material, which was cDNA or gDNA.

This table comes from immunoSEQ multiplex PCR, and its TCRdb copy is limited to in-frame clones, with some not included. Counted here are 200,000 to 250,000 clones, roughly nine tenths occurring once; the ten biggest clones make up about 2.6%. V lost 4 bases, J lost 7 bases, and 16 bases stayed unmatched. The CDR3 spans 17 residues. Germline loops: CDR1 SGHDT, CDR2 YYEEEE. Sequencing was carried out using PBMCs or T cells enriched from blood (not recorded which). This TCR was sampled from a woman in her 30s who had recovered from COVID-19. The chain couples TRBV5-6 to TRBJ2-1, with TRBD2 matching over 8 bases. The CDR3 DNA sequence: TGTGCCAGCAGCACCACCCATACTAGCGGACTTTGGAATGAGCAGTTCTTC. Encoded protein: CASSTTHTSGLWNEQFF.